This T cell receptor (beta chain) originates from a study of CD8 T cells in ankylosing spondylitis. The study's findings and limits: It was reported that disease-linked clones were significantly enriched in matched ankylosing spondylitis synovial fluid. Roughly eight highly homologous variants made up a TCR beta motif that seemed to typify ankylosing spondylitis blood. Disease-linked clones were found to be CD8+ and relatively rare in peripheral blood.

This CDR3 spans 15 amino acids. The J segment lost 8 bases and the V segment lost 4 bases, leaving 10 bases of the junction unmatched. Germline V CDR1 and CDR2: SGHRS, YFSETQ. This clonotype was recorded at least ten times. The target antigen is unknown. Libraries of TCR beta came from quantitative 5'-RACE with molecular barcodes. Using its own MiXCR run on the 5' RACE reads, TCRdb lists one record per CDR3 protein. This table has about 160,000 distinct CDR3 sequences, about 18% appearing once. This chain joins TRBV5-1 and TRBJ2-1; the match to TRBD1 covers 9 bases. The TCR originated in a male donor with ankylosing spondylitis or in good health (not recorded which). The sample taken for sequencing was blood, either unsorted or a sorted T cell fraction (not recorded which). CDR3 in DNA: TGCGCCAGCAGCCCCGGGACAGGGACTTTGGATGAGCAGTTCTTC. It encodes CASSPGTGTLDEQFF.